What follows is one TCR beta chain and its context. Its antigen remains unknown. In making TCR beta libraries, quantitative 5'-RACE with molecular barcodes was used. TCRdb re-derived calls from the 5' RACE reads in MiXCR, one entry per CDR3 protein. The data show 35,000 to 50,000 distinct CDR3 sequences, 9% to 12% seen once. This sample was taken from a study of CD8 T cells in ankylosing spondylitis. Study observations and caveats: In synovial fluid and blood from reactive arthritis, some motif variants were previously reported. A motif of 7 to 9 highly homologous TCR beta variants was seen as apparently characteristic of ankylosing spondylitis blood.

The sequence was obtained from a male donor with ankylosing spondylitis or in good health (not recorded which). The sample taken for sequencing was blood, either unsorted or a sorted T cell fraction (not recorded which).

CDR3 amino acids: CASSLRTASTNEKLFF. The CDR3 coding sequence is TGTGCCAGCTCATTGCGGACAGCTTCAACTAATGAAAAACTGTTTTTT. The chain is built from TRBV18 and TRBJ1-4, with a tentative D call TRBD1 (6 bases). Germline loops: CDR1 KGHSH, CDR2 LQKENI. V shed 5 bases and J shed 0 bases, with 13 bases lying between them. This CDR3 comprises 16 residues.